This TCR beta chain stems from a study of T-cell reconstitution after alpha-beta-depleted transplantation in children. This sample's TCRbeta library carried unique molecular identifier barcodes. TCRdb reanalysed the PCR reads using MiXCR and keeps one entry per CDR3 protein. Of about 980,000 distinct CDR3 sequences listed, around 30% are singletons. Trimming pared 1 base from V and 6 bases from J, leaving 13 bases between. CDR3 length: 15 amino acids. CDR1 MGHDK and CDR2 SYGVNS come from the germline V gene. V gene TRBV25-1 combines with J gene TRBJ2-1; D remains unclear. Sequenced here: PBMCs, mostly from graft donor cells, sampled 360 days after TCRalphabeta/CD19-depleted stem cell transplant. The receptor's source is a boy younger than two who had a stem cell transplant for SCID, so the T cells may come from the graft donor. The CDR3 loop is CASSEWAGNVNEQFF. The DNA of the CDR3 is TGTGCCAGCAGTGAATGGGCAGGTAATGTCAATGAGCAGTTCTTC. Combining the CDR3 with reference TRBV25-1 and TRBJ2-1 gives the whole variable domain EADIYQTPRYLVIGTGKKITLECSQTMGHDKMYWYQQDPGMELHLIHYSYGVNSTEKGDLSSESTVSRIRTEHFPLTLESARPSHTSQYLCASSEWAGNVNEQFFGPGTRLTVL.